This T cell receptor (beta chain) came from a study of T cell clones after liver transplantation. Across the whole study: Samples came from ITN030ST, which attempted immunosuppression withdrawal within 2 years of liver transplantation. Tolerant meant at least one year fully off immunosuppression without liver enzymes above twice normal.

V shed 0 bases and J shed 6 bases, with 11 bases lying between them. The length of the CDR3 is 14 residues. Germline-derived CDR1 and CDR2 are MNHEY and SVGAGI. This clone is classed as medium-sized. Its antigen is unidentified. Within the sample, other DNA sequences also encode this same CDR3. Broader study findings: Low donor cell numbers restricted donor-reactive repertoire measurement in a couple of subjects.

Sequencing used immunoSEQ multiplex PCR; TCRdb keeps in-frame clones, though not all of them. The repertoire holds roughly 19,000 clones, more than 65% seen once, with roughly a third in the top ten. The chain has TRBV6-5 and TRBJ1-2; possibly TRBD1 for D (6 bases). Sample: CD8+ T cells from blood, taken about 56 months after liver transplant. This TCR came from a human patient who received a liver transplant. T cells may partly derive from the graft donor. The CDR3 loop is CASSYSRQGNGYTF. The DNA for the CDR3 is TGTGCCAGCAGTTACTCGCGGCAGGGGAATGGCTACACCTTC.